Below, 10 T cell receptor beta chains from the same sample are listed, as sequenced in a study of shared clonotypes between healthy human individuals. Clones were sequenced by immunoSEQ multiplex PCR, and TCRdb holds only the in-frame ones, with some missing. This table has about 1.5 million clones, approximately 96% appearing once. Sequenced input: naive CD4+ T cells sorted from blood. Noted subset: CD45RA+ positively selected. The receptor set was obtained from a man aged 25-45 years in good health.

This rearrangement joins TRBV4-2 to TRBJ1-4; D is possibly TRBD1 (5 bases). Looked up from germline, CDR1 is LGHNA and CDR2 is YNFKEQ. The CDR3 has 16 amino acids. Trimming left V 3 bases short and J 5 bases short, with 16 bases between. CDR3 DNA: TGTGCCAGCAGCCAGGTCGGGTGGGGGAAAAATGAAAAACTGTTTTTT. It specifies CASSQVGWGKNEKLFF.

The J gene is TRBJ2-5, the V gene TRBV5-4, with a weak D call TRBD1 (5 bases). The V end lost 0 bases, the J end lost 5 bases, and 11 bases lay between the germline ends. The CDR3 contains 14 residues. The germline V gene encodes CDR1 SGHNT and CDR2 YYREEE (reference sequence). The CDR3: CASSLGRGRETQYF. CDR3 nucleotides: TGTGCCAGCAGCTTGGGTAGGGGTCGGGAGACCCAGTACTTC.

The chain combines TRBV5-1 with TRBJ2-7; 13 bases are a match to TRBD2. There are 15 residues in the CDR3. Germline V gives CDR1 SGHRS, CDR2 YFSETQ. The V segment lost 5 bases and the J segment 2 bases; nucleotides outside the gene matches: 4. CDR3 sequence reads: CASRMTSGRTYEQYF. CDR3 bases: TGCGCCAGCAGAATGACTAGCGGGAGGACCTACGAGCAGTACTTC.

This clone has just one count. The chain is built from TRBV5-1 and TRBJ1-2, with D perhaps TRBD1 (6 bases). Trimming cost V 1 base and J 6 bases, with 13 bases left between them. CDR3 size: 14 residues. Germline CDR1 reads SGHRS; CDR2 reads YFSETQ. Written as DNA, the CDR3 is TGCGCCAGCAGCTTGATCCGGGGGGCGAATGGCTACACCTTC. Translating gives CASSLIRGANGYTF.

CDR3 sequence: CASSLRLAGAEEQFF. In nucleotides, the CDR3 is TGTGCCAGCAGCTTGCGGCTAGCGGGAGCGGAAGAGCAGTTCTTC. The chain links TRBV7-3 to TRBJ2-1, with 10 bases lining up with TRBD2. The germline V gene encodes CDR1 SGHTA and CDR2 FQGTGA. CDR3 length: 15 amino acids. V shed 3 bases, J shed 10 bases, and the junction held 9 bases outside the gene matches.

The V and J genes are TRBV11-2 and TRBJ1-1; no firm D call. V dropped 5 bases and J dropped 6 bases, with 7 bases sitting between them. The CDR3 runs to 11 residues. The V gene's germline CDR1 is SGHAT and CDR2 FQNNGV. CDR3 DNA: TGTGCCAGCAGCCCCCTTCCTGAAGCTTTCTTT. It codes for CASSPLPEAFF.

This clone was detected once. The chain employs TRBV27 and TRBJ2-3; 8 bases match TRBD1. The CDR3 runs to 15 residues. Looked up from germline, CDR1 is MNHEY and CDR2 is SMNVEV (reference sequence). V lost 4 bases and J lost 6; bases outside the gene matches: 9. The CDR3 loop is CASSSLTTGGDTQYF. The CDR3 DNA is TGTGCCAGCAGTTCATTGACCACAGGGGGGGATACGCAGTATTTT.

V is TRBV11-2 and J is TRBJ2-7, with 7 bases aligning to TRBD1. The germline V gene encodes CDR1 SGHAT and CDR2 FQNNGV. J lost 1 base, V lost 6 bases, and 15 bases had no gene match. CDR3 length equals 17 residues. This chain's CDR3 is CASSPIRRQGQSYEQYF. The CDR3 DNA is TGTGCCAGCAGTCCAATTCGAAGACAGGGTCAGTCCTACGAGCAGTACTTC. The full variable domain, completed using reference TRBV11-2 and TRBJ2-7, is EAGVAQSPRYKIIEKRQSVAFWCNPISGHATLYWYQQILGQGPKLLIQFQNNGVVDDSQLPKDRFSAERLKGVDSTLKIQPAKLEDSAVYLCASSPIRRQGQSYEQYFGPGTRLTVT.

The chain employs TRBV5-4 and TRBJ1-4, with 9 bases matching TRBD1. Trimming removed 3 bases from V and 2 bases from J; junction bases left unmatched: 2. Germline lookup yields CDR1 SGHNT and CDR2 YYREEE (reference sequence). CDR3 length: 15 residues. The CDR3 region is CASSSGQGTNEKLFF. CDR3 nucleotides: TGTGCCAGCAGCTCAGGACAGGGGACTAATGAAAAACTGTTTTTT. Using reference TRBV5-4 and TRBJ1-4 for the parts outside the CDR3, the full variable domain is ETGVTQSPTHLIKTRGQQVTLRCSSQSGHNTVSWYQQALGQGPQFIFQYYREEENGRGNFPPRFSGLQFPNYSSELNVNALELDDSALYLCASSSGQGTNEKLFFGSGTQLSVL.

V gene TRBV7-9 combines with J gene TRBJ2-1; 8 positions match TRBD1. CDR3 length equals 16 residues. Germline CDR1 reads SEHNR; CDR2 reads FQNEAQ (reference sequence). Losses at the gene ends were 5 bases for V and 4 bases for J; bases not matched to a gene: 10. The CDR3 coding sequence is TGTGCCAGCAGCCCAACAACAGGGGGTCGGTACAATGAGCAGTTCTTC. It codes for CASSPTTGGRYNEQFF.